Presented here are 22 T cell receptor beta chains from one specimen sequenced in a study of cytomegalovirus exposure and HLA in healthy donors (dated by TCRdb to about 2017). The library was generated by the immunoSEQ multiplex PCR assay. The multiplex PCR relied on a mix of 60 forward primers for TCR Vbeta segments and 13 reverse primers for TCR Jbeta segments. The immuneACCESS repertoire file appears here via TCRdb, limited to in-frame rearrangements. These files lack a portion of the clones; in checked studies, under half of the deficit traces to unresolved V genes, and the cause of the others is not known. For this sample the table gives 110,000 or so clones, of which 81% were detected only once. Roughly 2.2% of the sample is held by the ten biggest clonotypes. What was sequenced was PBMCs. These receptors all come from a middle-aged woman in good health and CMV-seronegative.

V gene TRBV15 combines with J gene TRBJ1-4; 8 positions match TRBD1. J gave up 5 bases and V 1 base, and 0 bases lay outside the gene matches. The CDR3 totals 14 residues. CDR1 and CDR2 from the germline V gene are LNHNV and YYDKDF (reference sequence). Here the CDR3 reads CATSRGDRNEKLFF. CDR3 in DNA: TGTGCCACCAGCAGAGGGGACAGGAATGAAAAACTGTTTTTT. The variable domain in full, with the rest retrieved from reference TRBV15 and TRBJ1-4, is DAMVIQNPRYQVTQFGKPVTLSCSQTLNHNVMYWYQQKSSQAPKLLFHYYDKDFNNEADTPDNFQSRRPNTSFCFLDIRSPGLGDTAMYLCATSRGDRNEKLFFGSGTQLSVL.

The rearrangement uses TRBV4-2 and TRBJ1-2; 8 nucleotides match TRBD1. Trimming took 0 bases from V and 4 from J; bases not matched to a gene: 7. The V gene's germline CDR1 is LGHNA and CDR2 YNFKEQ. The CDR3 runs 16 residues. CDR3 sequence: CASSQEGAGGSYGYTF. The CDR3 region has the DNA TGTGCCAGCAGCCAAGAAGGTGCAGGGGGCAGCTATGGCTACACCTTC.

CDR3 loop: CASSYTPGLAGGDTQYF. CDR3 DNA: TGCGCCAGCAGCTATACACCGGGACTAGCGGGCGGAGATACGCAGTATTTT. The chain is built from TRBV5-1 and TRBJ2-3, with 12 nucleotides matching TRBD2. V shed 3 bases and J 5 bases; nucleotides not matched to a gene: 10. The CDR3 spans 17 residues. Germline CDR1 SGHRS, CDR2 YFSETQ.

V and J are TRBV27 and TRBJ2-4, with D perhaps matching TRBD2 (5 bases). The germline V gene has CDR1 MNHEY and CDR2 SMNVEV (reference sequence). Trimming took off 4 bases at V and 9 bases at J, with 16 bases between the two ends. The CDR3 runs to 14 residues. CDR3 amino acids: CASSSQRTGSIQYF. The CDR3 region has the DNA TGTGCCAGCAGTTCCCAAAGGACTGGAAGCATTCAGTACTTC.

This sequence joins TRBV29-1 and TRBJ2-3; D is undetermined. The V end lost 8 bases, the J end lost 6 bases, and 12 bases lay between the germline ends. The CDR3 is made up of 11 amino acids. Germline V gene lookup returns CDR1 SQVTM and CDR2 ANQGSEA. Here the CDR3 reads CSPAELDTQYF. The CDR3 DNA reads TGCAGCCCTGCCGAGCTGGATACGCAGTATTTT.

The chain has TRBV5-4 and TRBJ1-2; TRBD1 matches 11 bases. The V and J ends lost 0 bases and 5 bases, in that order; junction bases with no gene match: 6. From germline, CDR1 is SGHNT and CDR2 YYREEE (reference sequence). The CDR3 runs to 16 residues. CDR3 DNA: TGTGCCAGCAGCTTGGTTGGGACAGGGGGAGTTTATGGCTACACCTTC. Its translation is CASSLVGTGGVYGYTF.

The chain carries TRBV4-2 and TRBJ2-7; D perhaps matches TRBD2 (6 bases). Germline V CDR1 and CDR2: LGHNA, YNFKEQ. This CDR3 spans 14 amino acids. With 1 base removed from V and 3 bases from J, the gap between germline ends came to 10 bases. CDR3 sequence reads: CASSQGWGGYEQYF. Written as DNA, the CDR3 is TGTGCCAGCAGCCAAGGGTGGGGAGGCTACGAGCAGTACTTC.

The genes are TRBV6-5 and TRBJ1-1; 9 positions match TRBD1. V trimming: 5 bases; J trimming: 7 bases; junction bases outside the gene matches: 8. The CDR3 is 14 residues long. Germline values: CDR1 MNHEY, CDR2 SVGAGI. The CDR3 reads CASSRGQGRDEAFF. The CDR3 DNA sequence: TGTGCCAGCAGTAGAGGACAGGGGCGCGATGAAGCTTTCTTT.

The CDR3 sequence: CSVLISAKNIQYF. The CDR3 coding sequence is TGCAGCGTCCTTATATCAGCCAAAAACATTCAGTACTTC. The chain combines TRBV29-1 with TRBJ2-4; the D is unclear. Germline CDR1 is SQVTM and CDR2 is ANQGSEA. V lost 6 bases, J lost 0 bases, and 9 bases lay in between. The CDR3 is 13 residues long.

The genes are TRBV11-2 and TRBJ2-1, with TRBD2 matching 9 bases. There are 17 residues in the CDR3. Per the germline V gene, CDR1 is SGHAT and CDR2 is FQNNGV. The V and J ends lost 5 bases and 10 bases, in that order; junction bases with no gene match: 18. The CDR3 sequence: CASSPPQWRGGRSEQFF. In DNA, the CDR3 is TGTGCCAGCAGCCCCCCCCAGTGGCGGGGGGGCCGTTCCGAGCAGTTCTTC.

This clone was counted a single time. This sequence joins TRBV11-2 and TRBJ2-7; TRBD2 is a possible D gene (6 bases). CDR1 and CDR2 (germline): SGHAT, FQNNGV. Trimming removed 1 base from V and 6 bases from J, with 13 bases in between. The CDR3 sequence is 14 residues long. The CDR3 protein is CASSLVGGRGEQYF. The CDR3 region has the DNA TGTGCCAGCAGCTTAGTGGGGGGACGGGGCGAGCAGTACTTC. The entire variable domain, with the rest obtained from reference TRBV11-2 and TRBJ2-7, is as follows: EAGVAQSPRYKIIEKRQSVAFWCNPISGHATLYWYQQILGQGPKLLIQFQNNGVVDDSQLPKDRFSAERLKGVDSTLKIQPAKLEDSAVYLCASSLVGGRGEQYFGPGTRLTVT.

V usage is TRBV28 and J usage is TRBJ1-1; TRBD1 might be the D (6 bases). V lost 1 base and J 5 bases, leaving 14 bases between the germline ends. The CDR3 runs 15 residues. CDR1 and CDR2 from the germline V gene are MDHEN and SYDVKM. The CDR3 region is CASSLLQGSGTEAFF. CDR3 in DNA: TGTGCCAGCAGTTTATTACAGGGCTCAGGTACTGAAGCTTTCTTT.

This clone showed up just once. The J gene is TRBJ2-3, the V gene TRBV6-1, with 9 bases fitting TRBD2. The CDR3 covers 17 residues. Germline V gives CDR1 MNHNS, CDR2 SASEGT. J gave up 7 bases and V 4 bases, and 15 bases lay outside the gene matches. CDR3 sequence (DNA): TGTGCCAGCAGTGCGGCAGTTAGCGGGAGCGGGACCCATACGCAGTATTTT. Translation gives CASSAAVSGSGTHTQYF.

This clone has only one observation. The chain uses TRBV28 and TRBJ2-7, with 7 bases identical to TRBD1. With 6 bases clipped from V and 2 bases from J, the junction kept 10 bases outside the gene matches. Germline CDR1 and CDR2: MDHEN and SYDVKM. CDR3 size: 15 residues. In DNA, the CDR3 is TGTGCCAGCAGCCCCCCCAGGGGGAGAACCTACGAGCAGTACTTC. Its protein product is CASSPPRGRTYEQYF.

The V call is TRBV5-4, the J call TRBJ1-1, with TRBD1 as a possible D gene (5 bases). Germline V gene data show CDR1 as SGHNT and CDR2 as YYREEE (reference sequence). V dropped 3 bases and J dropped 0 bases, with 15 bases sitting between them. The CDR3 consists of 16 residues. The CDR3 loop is CASSYDSLSMNTEAFF. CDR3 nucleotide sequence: TGTGCCAGCAGCTATGACAGCCTAAGTATGAACACTGAAGCTTTCTTT.

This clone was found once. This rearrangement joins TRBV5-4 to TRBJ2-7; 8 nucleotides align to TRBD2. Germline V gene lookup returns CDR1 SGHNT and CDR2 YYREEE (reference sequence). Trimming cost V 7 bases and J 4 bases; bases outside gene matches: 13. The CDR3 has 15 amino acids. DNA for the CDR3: TGTGCCAGCGGGGGAGGGCCGGGACTAGTTTACGAGCAGTACTTC. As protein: CASGGGPGLVYEQYF.

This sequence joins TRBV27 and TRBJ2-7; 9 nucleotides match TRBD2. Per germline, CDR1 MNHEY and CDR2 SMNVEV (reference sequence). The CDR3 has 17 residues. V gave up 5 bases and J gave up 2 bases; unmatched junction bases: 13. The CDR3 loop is CASSPPGVTSGTYEQYF. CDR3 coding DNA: TGTGCCAGCAGTCCCCCCGGGGTGACTAGCGGAACCTACGAGCAGTACTTC.

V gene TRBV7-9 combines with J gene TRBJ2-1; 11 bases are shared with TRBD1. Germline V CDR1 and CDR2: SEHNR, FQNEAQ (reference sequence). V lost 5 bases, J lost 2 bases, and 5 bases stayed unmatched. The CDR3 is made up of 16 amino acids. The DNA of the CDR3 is TGTGCCAGCAGCAAGGACAGGGGGCAGGCCTACAATGAGCAGTTCTTC. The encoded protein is CASSKDRGQAYNEQFF. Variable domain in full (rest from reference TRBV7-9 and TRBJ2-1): DTGVSQNPRHKITKRGQNVTFRCDPISEHNRLYWYRQTLGQGPEFLTYFQNEAQLEKSRLLSDRFSAERPKGSFSTLEIQRTEQGDSAMYLCASSKDRGQAYNEQFFGPGTRLTVL.

This CDR3 is CASSLGSSGNTIYF. DNA for the CDR3: TGCGCCAGCAGCTTGGGTAGCTCTGGAAACACCATATATTTT. The chain is built from TRBV5-1 and TRBJ1-3; D remains unclear. This CDR3 is built from 14 residues. V lost 0 bases and J 0 bases, leaving 4 bases between the germline ends. The germline gives CDR1 SGHRS, CDR2 YFSETQ. Full variable domain (rest looked up from reference TRBV5-1 and TRBJ1-3): KAGVTQTPRYLIKTRGQQVTLSCSPISGHRSVSWYQQTPGQGLQFLFEYFSETQRNKGNFPGRFSGRQFSNSRSEMNVSTLELGDSALYLCASSLGSSGNTIYFGEGSWLTVV.

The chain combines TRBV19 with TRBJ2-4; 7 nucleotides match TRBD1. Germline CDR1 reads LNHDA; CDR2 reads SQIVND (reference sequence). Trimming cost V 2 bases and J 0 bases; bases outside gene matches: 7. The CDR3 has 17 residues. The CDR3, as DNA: TGTGCCAGTAGTATACCGGACAGGACCCTAGCCAAAAACATTCAGTACTTC. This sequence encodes CASSIPDRTLAKNIQYF.

CDR3 in amino acids: CAWSSGGLNEQFF. The DNA of the CDR3 is TGTGCCTGGTCTAGCGGGGGGCTAAATGAGCAGTTCTTC. The V call is TRBV30, the J call TRBJ2-1; 11 bases agree with TRBD2. CDR3 length: 13 amino acids. CDR1 is GTSNPN, CDR2 SVGIG, per germline (reference sequence). V was pared by 5 bases and J by 7 bases, with 4 bases of the junction left unmatched.

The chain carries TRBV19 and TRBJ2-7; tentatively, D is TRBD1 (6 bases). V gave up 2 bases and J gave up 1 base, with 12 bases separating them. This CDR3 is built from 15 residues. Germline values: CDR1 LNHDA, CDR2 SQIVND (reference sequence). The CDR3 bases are TGTGCCAGTAGTATACGCCGAGGGGGATCCTACGAGCAGTACTTC. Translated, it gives CASSIRRGGSYEQYF.